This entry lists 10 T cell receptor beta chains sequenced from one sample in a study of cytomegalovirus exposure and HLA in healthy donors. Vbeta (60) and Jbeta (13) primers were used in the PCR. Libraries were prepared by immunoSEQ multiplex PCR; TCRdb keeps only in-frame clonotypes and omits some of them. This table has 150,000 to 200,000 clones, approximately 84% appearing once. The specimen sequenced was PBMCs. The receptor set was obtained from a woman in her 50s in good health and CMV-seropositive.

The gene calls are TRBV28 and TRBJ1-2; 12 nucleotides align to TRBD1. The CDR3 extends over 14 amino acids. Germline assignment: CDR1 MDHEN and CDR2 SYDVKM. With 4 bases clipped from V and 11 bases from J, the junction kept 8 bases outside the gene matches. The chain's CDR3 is CASSSSGTGGWYTF. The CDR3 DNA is TGTGCCAGCAGTTCCTCCGGGACAGGGGGCTGGTACACCTTC.

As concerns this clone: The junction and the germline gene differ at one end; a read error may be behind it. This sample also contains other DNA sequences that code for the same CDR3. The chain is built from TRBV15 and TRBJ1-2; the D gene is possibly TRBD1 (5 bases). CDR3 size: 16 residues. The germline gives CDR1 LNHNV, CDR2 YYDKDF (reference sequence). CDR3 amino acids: CATSRGGGDSNYGYTF. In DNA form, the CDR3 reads TGCGCCACCAGCAGAGGTGGAGGGGACTCTAACTATGGCTACACCTTC.

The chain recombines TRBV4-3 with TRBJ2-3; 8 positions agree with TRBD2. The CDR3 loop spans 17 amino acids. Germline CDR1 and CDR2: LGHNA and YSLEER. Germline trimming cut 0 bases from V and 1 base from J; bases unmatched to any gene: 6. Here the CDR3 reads CASSQELADLGTDTQYF. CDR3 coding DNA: TGCGCCAGCAGCCAAGAACTAGCGGATCTAGGCACAGATACGCAGTATTTT.

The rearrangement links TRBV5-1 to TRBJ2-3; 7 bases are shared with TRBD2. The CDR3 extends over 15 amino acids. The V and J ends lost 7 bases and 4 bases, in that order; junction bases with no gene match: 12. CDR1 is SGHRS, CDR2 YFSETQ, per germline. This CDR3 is CASPLDGGGADTQYF. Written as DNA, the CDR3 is TGCGCCAGCCCCCTGGATGGGGGAGGGGCAGATACGCAGTATTTT.

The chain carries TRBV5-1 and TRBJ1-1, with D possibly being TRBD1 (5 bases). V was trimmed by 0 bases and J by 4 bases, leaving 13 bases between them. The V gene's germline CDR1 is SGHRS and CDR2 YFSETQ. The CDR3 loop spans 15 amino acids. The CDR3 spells CASSLEGQRGTEAFF. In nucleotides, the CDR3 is TGCGCCAGCAGCTTGGAAGGACAAAGAGGCACTGAAGCTTTCTTT.

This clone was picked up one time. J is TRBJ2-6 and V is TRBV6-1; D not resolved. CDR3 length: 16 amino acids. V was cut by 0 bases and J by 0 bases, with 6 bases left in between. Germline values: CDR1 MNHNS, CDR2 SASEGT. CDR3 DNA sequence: TGTGCCAGCAGTGAAGCAGCCCTCTCTGGGGCCAACGTCCTGACTTTC. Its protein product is CASSEAALSGANVLTF.

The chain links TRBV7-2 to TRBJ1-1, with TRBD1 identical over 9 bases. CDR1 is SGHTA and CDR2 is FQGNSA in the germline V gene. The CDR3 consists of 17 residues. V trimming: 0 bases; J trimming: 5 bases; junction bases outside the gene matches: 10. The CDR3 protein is CASSLATITGTGTEAFF. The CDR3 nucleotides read TGTGCCAGCAGCTTAGCGACTATTACGGGGACAGGGACTGAAGCTTTCTTT.

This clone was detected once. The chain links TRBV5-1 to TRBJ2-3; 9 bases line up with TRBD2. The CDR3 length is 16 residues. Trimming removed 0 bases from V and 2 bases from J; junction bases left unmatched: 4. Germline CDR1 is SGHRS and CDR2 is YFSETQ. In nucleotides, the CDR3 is TGCGCCAGCAGCTTGGTAGCGGGAGTATTCACAGATACGCAGTATTTT. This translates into CASSLVAGVFTDTQYF.

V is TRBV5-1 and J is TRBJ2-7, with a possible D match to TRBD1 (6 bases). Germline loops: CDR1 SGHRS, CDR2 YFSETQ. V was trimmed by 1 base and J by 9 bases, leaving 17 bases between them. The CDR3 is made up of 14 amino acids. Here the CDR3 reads CASSLHRASNGQYF. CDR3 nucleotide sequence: TGCGCCAGCAGCTTGCACAGGGCTTCCAACGGGCAGTACTTC.

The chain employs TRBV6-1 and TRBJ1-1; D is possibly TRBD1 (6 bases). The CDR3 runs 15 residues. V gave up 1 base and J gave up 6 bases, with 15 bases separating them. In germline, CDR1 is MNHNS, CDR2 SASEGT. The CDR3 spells CASSEVRGSSSEAFF. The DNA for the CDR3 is TGTGCCAGCAGTGAAGTTAGGGGGAGTAGCTCTGAAGCTTTCTTT.